One sample yielded the 12 T cell receptor beta chains listed below, sequenced in a study of technical replicates of blood from a few donors. The data were produced by immunoSEQ multiplex PCR, yet TCRdb's version contains in-frame clones alone and is incomplete. This table holds tens of thousands of clones, about 96% found once. Sequenced material: T cells isolated from PBMCs. These receptors were taken from a human donor in good health.

V gene TRBV11-2 combines with J gene TRBJ1-3; a possible D gene is TRBD1 (6 bases). Deletions cut 1 base from V and 2 bases from J, with 21 bases between. The CDR3 sequence is 19 residues long. CDR1 is SGHAT, CDR2 FQNNGV, per germline. CDR3 region: CASSLARGHSLPPGNTIYF. CDR3 coding DNA: TGTGCCAGCAGCTTAGCCAGGGGACACTCACTTCCACCTGGAAACACCATATATTTT.

V and J are TRBV5-8 and TRBJ1-4; D gene ambiguous. The germline CDR1 and CDR2 sequences are SGHTS and YDEGEE. CDR3 size: 11 residues. V gave up 4 bases and J gave up 6 bases, with 4 bases separating them. The CDR3 region is CASSTYEKLFF. DNA of the CDR3: TGTGCCAGCAGCACATATGAAAAACTGTTTTTT. The full variable domain, with the rest looked up from reference TRBV5-8 and TRBJ1-4, is EAGVTQSPTHLIKTRGQQATLRCSPISGHTSVYWYQQALGLGLQFLLWYDEGEERNRGNFPPRFSGRQFPNYSSELNVNALELEDSALYLCASSTYEKLFFGSGTQLSVL.

This rearrangement joins TRBV5-1 to TRBJ2-7; 9 bases agree with TRBD1. V gave up 5 bases and J gave up 0 bases; unmatched junction bases: 6. CDR3 length: 15 amino acids. Germline loops: CDR1 SGHRS, CDR2 YFSETQ. CDR3 in amino acids: CASRRTGDYSYEQYF. The CDR3 DNA follows: TGCGCCAGCAGGAGGACAGGGGACTACTCCTACGAGCAGTACTTC.

The V gene is TRBV10-2, the J gene TRBJ1-1, with 7 bases fitting TRBD1. The junction had 10 bases not matched to a gene; V was cut back by 6 bases and J by 6 bases. This CDR3 contains 14 residues. Germline V gives CDR1 WSHSY, CDR2 SAAADI. CDR3 in DNA: TGCGCCAGCAGATCGACAGGGCCAATGCCTGAAGCTTTCTTT. It translates to CASRSTGPMPEAFF.

This clone was observed once. The chain is built from TRBV5-1 and TRBJ1-1; D is undetermined. CDR3 size: 19 residues. In germline, CDR1 is SGHRS, CDR2 YFSETQ. Between the trimmed V and J ends, which lost 0 bases and 2 bases, there was a span of 23 bases. CDR3 nucleotide sequence: TGCGCCAGCAGCTTGGCCCCGGGAGCCGAACAAGAATTTAACACTGAAGCTTTCTTT. Its protein product is CASSLAPGAEQEFNTEAFF.

The chain links TRBV6-5 to TRBJ2-1; weak D call: TRBD1 (6 bases). The CDR3 runs 12 residues. Germline V CDR1 and CDR2: MNHEY, SVGAGI. V was trimmed by 2 bases and J by 12 bases, leaving 11 bases between them. The chain's CDR3 is CASSYGTFVQFF. The CDR3 coding sequence is TGTGCCAGCAGTTACGGGACATTTGTGCAGTTCTTC.

The J gene is TRBJ1-6, the V gene TRBV9, with a weak D call TRBD1 (5 bases). This CDR3 has 17 amino acids. Trimming took off 1 base at V and 9 bases at J, with 20 bases between the two ends. Germline V gene lookup returns CDR1 SGDLS and CDR2 YYNGEE. In nucleotides, the CDR3 is TGTGCCAGCAGCGTATCATCTCTCGCAGGGTCGAGTTCACCCCTCCACTTT. It is translated as CASSVSSLAGSSSPLHF.

This chain connects TRBV4-1 to TRBJ1-6, with 10 bases aligning to TRBD1. This CDR3 has 14 amino acids. Trimming cost V 4 bases and J 9 bases; bases outside gene matches: 3. Germline CDR1 and CDR2: MGHRA and YSYEKL. CDR3 sequence reads: CASSLDRGPSPLHF. The DNA of the CDR3 is TGCGCCAGCAGCCTAGACAGGGGGCCTTCACCCCTCCACTTT.

This chain links TRBV10-3 with TRBJ1-4; D is undetermined. The V end lost 6 bases, the J end lost 0 bases, and 5 bases lay between the germline ends. Germline CDR1 reads ENHRY; CDR2 reads SYGVKD. This CDR3 is built from 13 residues. The CDR3 is CAIRRATNEKLFF. The CDR3 DNA sequence: TGTGCCATCAGAAGAGCAACTAATGAAAAACTGTTTTTT.

The chain combines TRBV7-9 with TRBJ2-7; tentatively, D is TRBD2 (7 bases). The CDR3 extends over 16 amino acids. Between the trimmed V and J ends, which lost 4 bases and 3 bases, there was a span of 19 bases. CDR1 and CDR2 from the germline V gene are SEHNR and FQNEAQ (reference sequence). CDR3 DNA: TGTGCCAGCAGCTCCGTTGGAGGGGGACTATTCTACGAGCAGTACTTC. This sequence encodes CASSSVGGGLFYEQYF.

This clone was recorded a few times. The chain employs TRBV29-1 and TRBJ1-1, with D perhaps matching TRBD1 (6 bases). The CDR3 spans 13 residues. V lost 2 bases, J lost 1 base, and 8 bases lay in between. Germline V lookup: CDR1 SQVTM, CDR2 ANQGSEA. The CDR3 protein is CSVETGSNTEAFF. CDR3 DNA: TGCAGCGTTGAAACAGGGTCGAACACTGAAGCTTTCTTT.

CDR3 residues: CASSSSGEETQYF. The DNA for the CDR3 is TGTGCCAGCTCATCATCAGGGGAAGAGACCCAGTACTTC. The gene calls are TRBV18 and TRBJ2-5, with D tentatively TRBD1 (6 bases). There are 13 residues in the CDR3. Germline lookup yields CDR1 KGHSH and CDR2 LQKENI. Trimming removed 5 bases from V and 3 bases from J, with 10 bases in between.